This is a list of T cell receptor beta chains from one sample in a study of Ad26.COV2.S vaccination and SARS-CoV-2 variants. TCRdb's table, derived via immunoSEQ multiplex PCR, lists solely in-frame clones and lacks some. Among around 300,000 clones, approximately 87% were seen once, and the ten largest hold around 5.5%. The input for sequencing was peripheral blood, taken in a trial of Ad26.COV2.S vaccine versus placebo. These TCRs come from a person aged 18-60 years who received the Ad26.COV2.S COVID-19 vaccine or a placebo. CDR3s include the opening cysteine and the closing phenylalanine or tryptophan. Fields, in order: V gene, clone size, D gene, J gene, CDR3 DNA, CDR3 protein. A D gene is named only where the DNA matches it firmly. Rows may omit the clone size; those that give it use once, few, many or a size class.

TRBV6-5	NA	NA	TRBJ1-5	TGTGCCTCCAAAACAGGAGATAATCAGCCCCAGCATTTT	CASKTGDNQPQHF
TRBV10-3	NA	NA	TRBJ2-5	TGTGCCATCAGTGGGAGAGCGGCTCAACAAGAGACCCAGTACTTC	CAISGRAAQQETQYF
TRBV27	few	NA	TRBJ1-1	TGTGCCAGCAGTGAGGGGCAGAACACTGAAGCTTTCTTT	CASSEGQNTEAFF
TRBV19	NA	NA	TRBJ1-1	TGTGCCAGTAGTGTTCGGGCAGGGGAGGCTTTCTTT	CASSVRAGEAFF
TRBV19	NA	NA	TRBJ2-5	TGTGCCAGTAGTAGCCAGGAGGTCCGATTTGGGGAGACCCAGTACTTC	CASSSQEVRFGETQYF
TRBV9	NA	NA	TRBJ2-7	TGTGCCAGCAGCGCTGGTGGAGGGACTTACGAGCAGTACTTC	CASSAGGGTYEQYF
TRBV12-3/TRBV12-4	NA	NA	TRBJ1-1	TGTGCCAGCAGTTTAACGACGGCTCATGAAGCTTTCTTT	CASSLTTAHEAFF
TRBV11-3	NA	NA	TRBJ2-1	TGTGCCAGCAGCTCCCTTTTAGTCCGCTTGTCCTACAATGAGCAGTTCTTC	CASSSLLVRLSYNEQFF
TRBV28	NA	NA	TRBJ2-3	TGTGCCAGCAGTTTTAGGTTGCATCGGGCAGATACGCAGTATTTT	CASSFRLHRADTQYF
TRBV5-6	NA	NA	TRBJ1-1	TGTGCCAGCAGCTCCAAGACCGAGGGGGACACTGAAGCTTTCTTT	CASSSKTEGDTEAFF
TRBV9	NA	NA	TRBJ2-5	TGTGCCAGCAGCGTAGCCGACGGCTGGGGAGAGACCCAGTACTTC	CASSVADGWGETQYF
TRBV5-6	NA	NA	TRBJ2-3	TGTGCCAGCAGCTTCCAGGAAGACCCCACAGATACGCAGTATTTT	CASSFQEDPTDTQYF
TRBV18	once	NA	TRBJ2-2	TGTGCCAGCTCACCGGTACTGCCGACGAACACCGGGGAGCTGTTTTTT	CASSPVLPTNTGELFF
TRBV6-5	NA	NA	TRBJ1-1	TGTGCCAGCAGTTACGGGGGACCGTGGGTCGACACTGAAGCTTTCTTT	CASSYGGPWVDTEAFF
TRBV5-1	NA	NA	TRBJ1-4	TGCGCCAGCAGCATTTGGGGATCTAATGAAAAACTGTTTTTT	CASSIWGSNEKLFF
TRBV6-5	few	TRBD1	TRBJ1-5	TGTGCCAGCAGTTCCACAGGGGTAAATCAGCCCCAGCATTTT	CASSSTGVNQPQHF
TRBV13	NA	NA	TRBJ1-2	TGTGCCAGCAGCGCCTCGGACAGATTCTATGGCTACACCTTC	CASSASDRFYGYTF
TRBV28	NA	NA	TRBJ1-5	TGTGCCAGCAGTCCTAGGACGGTTCAGCCCCAGCATTTT	CASSPRTVQPQHF
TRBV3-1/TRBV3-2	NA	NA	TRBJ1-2	TGTGCCAGCAGCCAAGTTGGGCGGAGGGTGAACGGCTACACCTTC	CASSQVGRRVNGYTF
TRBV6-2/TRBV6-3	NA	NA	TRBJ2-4	TGTGCCAGCAGTTACGCGGCTACTATAGGGAGGTCCAAAAACATTCAGTACTTC	CASSYAATIGRSKNIQYF
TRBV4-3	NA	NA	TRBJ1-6	TGCGCCAGCAGCCAGGAAAGCTCCTATAATTCACCCCTCCACTTT	CASSQESSYNSPLHF
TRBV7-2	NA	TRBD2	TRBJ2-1	TGTGCCAGCAGACCCCTAGCGGGGGACAATGAGCAGTTCTTC	CASRPLAGDNEQFF
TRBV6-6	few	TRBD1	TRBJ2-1	TGTGCCAGCAGTATCAGGGGGCCAGGGGACAATGAGCAGTTCTTC	CASSIRGPGDNEQFF
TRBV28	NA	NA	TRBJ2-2	TGTGCCAGCAGTTTTTTGGGGAAGGGGAACACCGGGGAGCTGTTTTTT	CASSFLGKGNTGELFF
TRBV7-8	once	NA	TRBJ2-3	TGTGCCAGCAGCTTAGGTGCGCGGTTGACGGGGGATACGCAGTATTTT	CASSLGARLTGDTQYF
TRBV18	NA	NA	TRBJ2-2	TGTGCCAGCTCACCTCTCGCGAACACCGGGGAGCTGTTTTTT	CASSPLANTGELFF
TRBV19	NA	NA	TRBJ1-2	TGTGCCAGTAGCCCCGGGATACCGATTGTTGGCTACACCTTC	CASSPGIPIVGYTF
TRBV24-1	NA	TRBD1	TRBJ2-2	TGTGCCACCAGTGGAATATCCGGGACAGCGAACACCGGGGAGCTGTTTTTT	CATSGISGTANTGELFF
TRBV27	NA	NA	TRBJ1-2	TGTGCCAGCAGTTTATCCGAAGGGCGTTATGGCTACACCTTC	CASSLSEGRYGYTF
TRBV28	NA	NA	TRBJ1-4	TGTGCCAGCAGGATACGAGGTGAAAAACTGTTTTTT	CASRIRGEKLFF
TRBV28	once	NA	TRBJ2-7	TGTGCCAGCAGTCCTAAAAACCCCAGGGGATTGTTTCCGCCAAATGACTACGAGCAGTACTTC	CASSPKNPRGLFPPNDYEQYF
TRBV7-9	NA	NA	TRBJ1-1	TGTGCCAGCAGCTCCCCCGGCCCCGGCACTGAAGCTTTCTTT	CASSSPGPGTEAFF
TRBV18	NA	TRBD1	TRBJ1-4	TGTGCCAGCTCCCAAACAGGGGGCGGTGAAAAACTGTTTTTT	CASSQTGGGEKLFF
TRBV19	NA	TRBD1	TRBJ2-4	TGTGCCAGTAGTGCGGGAACCGGGACAGGGATTTCCAAAAACATTCAGTACTTC	CASSAGTGTGISKNIQYF
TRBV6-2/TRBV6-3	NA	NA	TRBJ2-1	TGTGCCAGCAGTTTCCCAGGGGGACTAAAGGAGTTCTTC	CASSFPGGLKEFF
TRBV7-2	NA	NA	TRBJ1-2	TGTGCCAGCAGCAAACAGCCGCTCCGGGCTACGTCCTTC	CASSKQPLRATSF
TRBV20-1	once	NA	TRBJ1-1	TGCAGTGCCCCTGGAGAGCACGAAGCTTTCTTT	CSAPGEHEAFF
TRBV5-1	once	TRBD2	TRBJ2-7	TGCGCCAGCAGCCCTAGCGGGGTAGCGGGGCCGAGGAGCTCCTACGAGCAGTACTTC	CASSPSGVAGPRSSYEQYF
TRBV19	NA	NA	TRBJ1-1	TGTGCCAGTAGTATACTACAGGGAAATACTGAAGCTTTCTTT	CASSILQGNTEAFF
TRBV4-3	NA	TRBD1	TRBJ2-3	TGCGCCAGCAGCCCCGGGACAGGGGGCTTGGATACGCAGTATTTT	CASSPGTGGLDTQYF